This T cell receptor (beta chain) was sequenced during a study of CD8+ T cells in alopecia areata. This clone was observed a handful of times. Its antigen is not known. Gene names and germline refer to mouse. The read terminates 4 residues before the CDR3 end, so the remaining end is supplied by the germline J gene. RNA was extracted and reverse transcribed into cDNA as the sequencing template. The table came from immunoSEQ multiplex PCR; TCRdb's copy has only in-frame clones and leaves some out. The repertoire has around 100,000 clones, none seen only once; the ten largest take roughly a fifth. The germline gives CDR1 NSQYPW, CDR2 LRSPGD (reference sequence). This CDR3 is 15 amino acids long. The V gene lost 0 bases and the J gene lost 3 bases, with 9 bases spanning the gap. General study results and limits: Scalp samples also yield sequences from resident alphabeta T cells of normal skin.

The sequencing sample was made of lesional skin. This chain connects TRBV1 to TRBJ2-1; TRBD1 is a possible D gene (5 bases). The clonotype originates from a C3H/HeJ mouse with alopecia areata. Strain MHC haplotype: H2-k. CDR3 bases read: TGCACCTGCAGTGCAGATCTACAGGTCTATGCT. Translated: CTCSADLQVYA. The whole CDR3 protein reads CTCSADLQVYAEQFF.